This T cell receptor beta chain was identified during a study of shared clonotypes between healthy human individuals. V trimming: 0 bases; J trimming: 5 bases; junction bases outside the gene matches: 5. The germline V gene encodes CDR1 GTSNPN and CDR2 SVGIG (reference sequence). This CDR3 has 14 residues. Using immunoSEQ multiplex PCR, the repertoire was profiled, and TCRdb retains in-frame clones only, with some absent. Of a few million clones detected, 85% to 95% appear once; the ten largest clones hold approximately 0.39%. The sequencing sample was made of naive CD4+ T cells from PBMCs. Regarding subset: CD45RA+ positively selected. The V call is TRBV30, the J call TRBJ2-3; 7 bases line up with TRBD2. This receptor was identified in a man aged 18 to 30 in good health. Some clones in this sample may be carry-over from other donors' samples. Here the CDR3 reads CAWSVGGPIDTQYF. DNA for the CDR3: TGTGCCTGGAGTGTGGGAGGGCCTATAGATACGCAGTATTTT.